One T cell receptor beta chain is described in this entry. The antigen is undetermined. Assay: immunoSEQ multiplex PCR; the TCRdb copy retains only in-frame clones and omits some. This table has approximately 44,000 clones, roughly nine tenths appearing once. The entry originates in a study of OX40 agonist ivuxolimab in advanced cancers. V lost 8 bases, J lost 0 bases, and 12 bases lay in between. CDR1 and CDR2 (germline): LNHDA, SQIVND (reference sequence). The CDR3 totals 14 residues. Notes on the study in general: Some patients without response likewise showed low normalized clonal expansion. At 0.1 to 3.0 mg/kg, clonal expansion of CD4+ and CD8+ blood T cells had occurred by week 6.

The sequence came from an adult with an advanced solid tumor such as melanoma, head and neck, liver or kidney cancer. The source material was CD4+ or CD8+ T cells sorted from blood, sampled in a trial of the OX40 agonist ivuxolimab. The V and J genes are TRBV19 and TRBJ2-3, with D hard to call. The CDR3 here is CASAQTSSTDTQYF. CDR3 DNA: TGTGCCAGTGCGCAGACGTCTAGCACAGATACGCAGTATTTT.